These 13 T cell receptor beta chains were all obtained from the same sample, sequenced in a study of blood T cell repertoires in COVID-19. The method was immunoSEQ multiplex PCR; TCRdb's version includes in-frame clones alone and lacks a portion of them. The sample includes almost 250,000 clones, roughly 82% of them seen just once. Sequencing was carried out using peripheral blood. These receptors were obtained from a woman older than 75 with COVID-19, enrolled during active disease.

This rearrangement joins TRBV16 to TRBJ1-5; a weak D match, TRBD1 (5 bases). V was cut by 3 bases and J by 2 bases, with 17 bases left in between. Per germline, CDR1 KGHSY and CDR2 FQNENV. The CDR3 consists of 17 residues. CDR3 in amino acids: CASSHPGGRSGNQPQHF. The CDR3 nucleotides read TGTGCCAGCAGCCATCCTGGGGGGAGAAGCGGCAATCAGCCCCAGCATTTT.

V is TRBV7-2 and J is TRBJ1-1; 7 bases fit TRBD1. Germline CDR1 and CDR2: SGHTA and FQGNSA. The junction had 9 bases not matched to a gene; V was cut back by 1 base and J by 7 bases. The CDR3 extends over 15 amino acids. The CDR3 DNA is TGTGCCAGCAGCTTAGGGGGCAGGGGGATTGGTGAAGCTTTCTTT. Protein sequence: CASSLGGRGIGEAFF.

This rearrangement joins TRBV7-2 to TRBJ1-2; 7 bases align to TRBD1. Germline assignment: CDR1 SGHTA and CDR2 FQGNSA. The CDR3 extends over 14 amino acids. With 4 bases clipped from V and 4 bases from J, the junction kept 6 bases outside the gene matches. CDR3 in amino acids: CASSSRDRAYGYTF. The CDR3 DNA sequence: TGTGCCAGCAGCTCACGGGACAGAGCCTATGGCTACACCTTC.

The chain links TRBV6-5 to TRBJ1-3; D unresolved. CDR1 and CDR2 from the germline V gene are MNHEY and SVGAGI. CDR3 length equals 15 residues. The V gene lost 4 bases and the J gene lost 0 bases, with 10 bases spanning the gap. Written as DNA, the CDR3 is TGTGCCAGCAGTTCCCCGGGTTACTCTGGAAACACCATATATTTT. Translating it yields CASSSPGYSGNTIYF.

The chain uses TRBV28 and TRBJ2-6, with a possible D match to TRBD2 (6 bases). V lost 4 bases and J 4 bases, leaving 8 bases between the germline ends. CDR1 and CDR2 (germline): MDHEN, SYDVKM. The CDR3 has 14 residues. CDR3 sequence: CASSWAGGANVLTF. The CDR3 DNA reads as TGTGCCAGCAGTTGGGCGGGGGGGGCCAACGTCCTGACTTTC.

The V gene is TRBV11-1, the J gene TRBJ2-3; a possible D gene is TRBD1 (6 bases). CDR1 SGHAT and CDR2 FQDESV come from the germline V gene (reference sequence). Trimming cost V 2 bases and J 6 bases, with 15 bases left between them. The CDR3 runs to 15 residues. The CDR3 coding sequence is TGTGCCAGCAGCTTACCGGCCAGGGGATATGATACGCAGTATTTT. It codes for CASSLPARGYDTQYF.

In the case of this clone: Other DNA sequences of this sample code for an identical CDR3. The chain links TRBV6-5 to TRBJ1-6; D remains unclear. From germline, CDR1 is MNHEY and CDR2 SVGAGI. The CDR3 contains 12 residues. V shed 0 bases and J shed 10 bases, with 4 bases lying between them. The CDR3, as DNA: TGTGCCAGCAGTTACTCGAGGTCACCCCTCCACTTT. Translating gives CASSYSRSPLHF.

CDR3 coding DNA: TGTGCCAGCAGCTCCGCGGGGGGGCGTTACAATGAGCAGTTCTTC. It translates to CASSSAGGRYNEQFF. The V gene is TRBV11-2, the J gene TRBJ2-1; TRBD2 matches at 9 bases. CDR3 length: 15 amino acids. V trimming: 4 bases; J trimming: 4 bases; junction bases outside the gene matches: 5. CDR1 and CDR2 (germline): SGHAT, FQNNGV.

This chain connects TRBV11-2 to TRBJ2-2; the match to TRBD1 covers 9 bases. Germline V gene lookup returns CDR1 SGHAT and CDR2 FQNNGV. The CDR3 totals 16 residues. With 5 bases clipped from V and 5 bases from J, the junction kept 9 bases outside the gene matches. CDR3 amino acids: CASSPRQGERTGELFF. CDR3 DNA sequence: TGTGCCAGCAGCCCCCGACAGGGGGAACGGACCGGGGAGCTGTTTTTT.

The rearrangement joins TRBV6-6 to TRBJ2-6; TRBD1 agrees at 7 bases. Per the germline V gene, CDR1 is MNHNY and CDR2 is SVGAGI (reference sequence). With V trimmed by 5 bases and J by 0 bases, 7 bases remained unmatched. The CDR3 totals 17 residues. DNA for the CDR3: TGTGCCAGCAGTCCCCGGACAGGAGGCTCTGGGGCCAACGTCCTGACTTTC. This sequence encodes CASSPRTGGSGANVLTF.

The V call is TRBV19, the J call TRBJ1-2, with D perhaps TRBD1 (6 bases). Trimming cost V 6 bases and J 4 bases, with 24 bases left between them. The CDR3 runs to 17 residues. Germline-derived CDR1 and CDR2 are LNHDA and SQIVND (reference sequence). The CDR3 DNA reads TGTGCCAGTAGACCTAACTCTATACAGGGAACCGGCTATGGCTACACCTTC. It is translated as CASRPNSIQGTGYGYTF.

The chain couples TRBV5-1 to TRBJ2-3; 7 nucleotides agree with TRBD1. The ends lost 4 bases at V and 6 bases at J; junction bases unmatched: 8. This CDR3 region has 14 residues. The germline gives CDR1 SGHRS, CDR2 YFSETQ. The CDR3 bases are TGCGCCAGCAGCCCGGGACAGAGTCAGGATACGCAGTATTTT. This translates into CASSPGQSQDTQYF.

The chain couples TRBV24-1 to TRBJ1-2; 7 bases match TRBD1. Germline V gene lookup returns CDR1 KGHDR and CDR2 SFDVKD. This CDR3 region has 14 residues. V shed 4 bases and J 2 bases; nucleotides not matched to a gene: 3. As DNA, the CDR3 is TGTGCCACCAGTGAGGGGGGACAGAACTATGGCTACACCTTC. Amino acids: CATSEGGQNYGYTF.